This note documents a single T cell receptor beta chain sequence. The antigen remains undetermined. Those donating, healthy Caucasian individuals from Russia, were aged roughly 6 to 90. This sample was included in a study of blood T cells in healthy people across ages. Findings of the study overall: Strong correlation existed between TCR beta diversity and naive T cell percentage.

Combining a sample-barcoded 5' primer with a J-beta primer mix, a second PCR ran for roughly 7 to 12 cycles. TCRdb re-derived calls from the 5' RACE reads in MiXCR, one entry per CDR3 protein. The table shows around 1,000,000 distinct CDR3 sequences, with around 27% occurring only once. Trimming at V came to 5 bases and at J to 10 bases, leaving 14 bases not matched to a gene. The CDR3 consists of 16 residues. CDR1 KGHDR and CDR2 SFDVKD come from the germline V gene. The same sample was also used in a study of T cells of mothers and their children.

This chain links TRBV24-1 with TRBJ2-1, with 9 nucleotides matching TRBD2. Sequencing was done on a sample of blood. This TCR came from a girl aged 2 to 9 in good health. The CDR3 bases are TGTGCCACCAGTGGGCGGGAGGGTTTCGGAAGAGGGGAGCAGTTCTTC. Translated, it gives CATSGREGFGRGEQFF.